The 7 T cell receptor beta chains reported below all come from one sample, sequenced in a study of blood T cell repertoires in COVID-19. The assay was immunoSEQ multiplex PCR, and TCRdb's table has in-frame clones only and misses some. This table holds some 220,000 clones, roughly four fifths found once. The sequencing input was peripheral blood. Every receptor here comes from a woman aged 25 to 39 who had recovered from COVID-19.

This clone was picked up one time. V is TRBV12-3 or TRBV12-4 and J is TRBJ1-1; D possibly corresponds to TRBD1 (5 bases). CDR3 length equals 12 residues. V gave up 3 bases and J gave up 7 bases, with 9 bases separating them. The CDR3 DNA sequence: TGTGCCAGCAGTTTCCAGGGCGGTGAAGCTTTCTTT. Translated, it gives CASSFQGGEAFF.

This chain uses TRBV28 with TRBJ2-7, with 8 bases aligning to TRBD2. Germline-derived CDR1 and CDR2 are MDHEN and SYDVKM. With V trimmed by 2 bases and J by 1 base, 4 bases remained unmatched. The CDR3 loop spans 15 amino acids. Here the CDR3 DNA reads TGTGCCAGCAGTTTACGCGGGAGGAGTTCCTACGAGCAGTACTTC. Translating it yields CASSLRGRSSYEQYF.

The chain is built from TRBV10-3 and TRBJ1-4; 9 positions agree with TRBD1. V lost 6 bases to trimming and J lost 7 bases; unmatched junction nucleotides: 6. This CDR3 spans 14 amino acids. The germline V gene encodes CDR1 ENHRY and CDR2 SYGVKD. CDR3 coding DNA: TGTGCCATCAGCCAACAGGGGGCGGGTGAAAAACTGTTTTTT. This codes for CAISQQGAGEKLFF.

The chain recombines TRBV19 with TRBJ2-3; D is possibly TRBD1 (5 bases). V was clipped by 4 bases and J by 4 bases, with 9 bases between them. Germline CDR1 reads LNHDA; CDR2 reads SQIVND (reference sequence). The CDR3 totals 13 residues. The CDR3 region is CASSRGGPDTQYF. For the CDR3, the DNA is TGTGCCAGTAGTAGGGGCGGACCAGATACGCAGTATTTT.

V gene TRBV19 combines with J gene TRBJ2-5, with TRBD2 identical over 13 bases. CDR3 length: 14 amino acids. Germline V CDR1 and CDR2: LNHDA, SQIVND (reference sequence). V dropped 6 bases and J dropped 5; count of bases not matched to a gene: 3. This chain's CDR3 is CASRTSGRRETQYF. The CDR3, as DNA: TGTGCCAGTAGGACTAGCGGGAGGCGTGAGACCCAGTACTTC.

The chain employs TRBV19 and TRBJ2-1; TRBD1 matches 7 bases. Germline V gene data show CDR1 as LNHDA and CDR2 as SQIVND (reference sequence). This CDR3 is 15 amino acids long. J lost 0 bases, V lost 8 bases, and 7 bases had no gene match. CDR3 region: CASLEGAGSYNEQFF. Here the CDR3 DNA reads TGTGCCAGTCTCGAGGGGGCAGGCTCCTACAATGAGCAGTTCTTC.

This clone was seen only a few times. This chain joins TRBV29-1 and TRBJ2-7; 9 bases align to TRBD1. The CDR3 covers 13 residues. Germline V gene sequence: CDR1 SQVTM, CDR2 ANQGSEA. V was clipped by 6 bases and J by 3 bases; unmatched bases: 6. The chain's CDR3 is CSVPGQGVYEQYF. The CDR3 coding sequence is TGCAGCGTGCCGGGACAGGGAGTCTACGAGCAGTACTTC.